This TCR beta chain was retrieved from a study of blood T cell repertoires in COVID-19. Across the study: Specimens from acute and convalescent COVID-19 originated in the United States, Italy and Spain.

In the original analysis: Amplifying reference gene primers gave estimates of nucleated cell counts. Libraries were prepared by immunoSEQ multiplex PCR; TCRdb keeps only in-frame clonotypes and omits some of them. D and trimming were read from the DNA, whereas the V and J calls and clone size are those reported in that table. The data show about 99,000 clones, about four fifths seen once. Germline loops: CDR1 PRHDT, CDR2 FYEKMQ (reference sequence). The CDR3 totals 16 residues. V dropped 3 bases and J dropped 4; count of bases not matched to a gene: 11. The receptor comes from a woman aged 80 or over with active or convalescent COVID-19. This chain connects TRBV13 to TRBJ1-1; TRBD1 aligns across 7 bases. Sequencing was done on a sample of peripheral blood. The CDR3 DNA reads as TGTGCCAGCAGCTTCAAGGACAGGTCGCCGGGCACTGAAGCTTTCTTT. It yields the protein CASSFKDRSPGTEAFF. The full variable domain, its missing parts supplied by reference TRBV13 and TRBJ1-1, is AAGVIQSPRHLIKEKRETATLKCYPIPRHDTVYWYQQGPGQDPQFLISFYEKMQSDKGSIPDRFSAQQFSDYHSELNMSSLELGDSALYFCASSFKDRSPGTEAFFGQGTRLTVV.